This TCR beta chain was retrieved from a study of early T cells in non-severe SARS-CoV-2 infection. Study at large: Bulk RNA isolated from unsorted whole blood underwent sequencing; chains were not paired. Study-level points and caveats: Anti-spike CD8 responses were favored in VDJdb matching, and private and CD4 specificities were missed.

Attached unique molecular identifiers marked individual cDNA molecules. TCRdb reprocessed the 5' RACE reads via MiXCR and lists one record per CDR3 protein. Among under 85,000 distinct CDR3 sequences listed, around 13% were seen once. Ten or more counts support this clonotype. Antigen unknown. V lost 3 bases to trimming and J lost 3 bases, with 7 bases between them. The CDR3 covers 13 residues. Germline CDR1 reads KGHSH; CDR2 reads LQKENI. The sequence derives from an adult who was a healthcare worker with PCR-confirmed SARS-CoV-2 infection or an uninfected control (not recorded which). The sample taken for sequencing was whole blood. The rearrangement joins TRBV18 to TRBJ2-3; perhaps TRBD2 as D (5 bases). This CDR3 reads CASSPGGTDTQYF. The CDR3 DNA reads TGTGCCAGCTCACCGGGCGGGACAGATACGCAGTATTTT. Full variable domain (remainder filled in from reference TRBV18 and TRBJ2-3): NAGVMQNPRHLVRRRGQEARLRCSPMKGHSHVYWYRQLPEEGLKFMVYLQKENIIDESGMPKERFSAEFPKEGPSILRIQQVVRGDSAAYFCASSPGGTDTQYFGPGTRLTVL.